The T cell receptor beta chain under discussion was sequenced for a study of cytomegalovirus exposure and HLA in healthy donors (dated by TCRdb to between 2016 and 2019). With respect to the entire study: An earlier analysis of some 550 of the donors reported 250 to 300 Gb of sequence data and some 120 million unique TCR beta sequences from roughly 180 million T cells. An early release covering about 600 HLA-typed donors comprised roughly 300 gigabases of sequencing data and approximately 85 million unique TCR sequences. Of the roughly 400 genotyped donors, approximately 83% fell in the genetic ancestry cluster associated with self-reported Caucasian donors. The study aimed to test whether signatures of past pathogen exposure could be identified by cataloging public T cell receptors. The T cell repertoires of some 670 subjects were profiled by immunosequencing and related to cytomegalovirus serostatus. Along with the roughly 700-subject first cohort, a separate validation cohort of over 90 different subjects was used. High-throughput TCR immunosequencing, statistical association of individual TCRs with disease status, and machine learning were combined to predict cytomegalovirus infection status. In a later analysis, previously published TCR beta repertoires from 666 donors were re-analyzed and high-resolution HLA genotyping was added so that TCR occurrence patterns could be studied. In the later analysis, no new phenotypic data were used to find candidate immune exposures; instead, reliance was placed on TCR beta sequences and their occurrence across donors. An earlier analysis of around 580 of the donors used high-throughput TCR beta sequencing to judge whether each TCR beta V gene segment behaved as functional or pseudogenic. Donor age, sex, ethnicity and CMV serostatus were collected together with the repertoire data. Genome-wide SNP genotypes for about three fifths of the 666 donors were used in a later genetic analysis, which treated that subset as a discovery cohort. Every discovery cohort repertoire had been produced on one sequencing platform. HLA typing included class I and class II loci at four-digit resolution. The number of donors typed differed by locus, with roughly 620-630 for A, B, C, DRB1 and DQB1, about 500 for DQA1, about 610 for DPA1, and some 440 for DPB1. Because of strong linkage in the cohort, 5 or 6 DR-DQ haplotypes were treated as single units for association and clustering. Among about 390 genotyped donors of the cohort, an average of approximately 230,000 unique TCR beta nucleotide sequences were sequenced per donor, roughly a sixth of them non-productive.

The cohort was made up of 666 healthy bone marrow donors. All cohort members were sampled while nominally healthy, although unrecorded immune exposures were likely present. The donor was CMV seropositive and was included in the group of 300 or so seropositive cohort members. A peripheral blood sample was provided by each donor, and peripheral blood mononuclear cells were used for TCR beta sequencing. The Qiagen DNeasy Blood Extraction Kit was used to extract genomic DNA from the blood cell samples. This clone was seen a handful of times. Its target antigen remains unknown. No base quality values were provided; no much bigger clone lies one nucleotide off. Study-wide conclusions, independent of this receptor: In vitro tests confirmed that a few of the cytomegalovirus-associated TCR beta chains recognize cytomegalovirus antigens. An earlier analysis of approximately 590 of the donors showed that most TCR beta V segments appeared in productive rearrangements either about 87% or about 30% of the time, which broadly matched IMGT annotations. A further reported finding was that TCR beta sequences accurately predicted the HLA-A and HLA-B alleles for most subjects in the first cohort. The study listed around 160 TCR beta chains as associated with cytomegalovirus. Compared with equally common non-associated chains, HLA-associated TCR beta chains in a later analysis were more clonally expanded and had lower generation probabilities. HLA typing was unavailable for some donors at each locus, so association tests used only the typed subset. A cluster of highly shared sequence variants was judged likely to represent a technical artifact of the sequencing pipeline. Roughly uniform sequencing depth across donors was assumed in presence/absence analyses, although this assumption may not hold. A later analysis reported that several top co-occurrence clusters appeared linked to parvovirus B19, influenza, CMV and Epstein-Barr virus. In a later genetic analysis, fewer N-insertions in productive TCRs were reported among donors in an Asian-associated ancestry cluster than the roughly 670-donor mean. The only immune exposure information available for the cohort was CMV serostatus. In a later analysis, the rate of TCR association differed among HLA loci, with DRB1 alleles having the most associated TCRs and HLA-C alleles having the fewest. Because the 87-base-pair reads could not distinguish some IMGT-functional V segments, including TRBV6-2 and TRBV6-3, those segments were excluded. According to the authors, the approach could potentially be generalized to other disease states and immunological phenotypes. The classifier was reported to diagnose cytomegalovirus status with high specificity and sensitivity in both the original and validation cohorts. According to a later analysis, most CMV-associated TCR beta chains appeared to be HLA-restricted, and the HLA associations seemed to be driven largely by CMV exposure. Most TCR sequences were seen in very few donors, while some public TCRs were found in many individuals. Strong co-occurrence of HLA alleles, especially DR and DQ, made assigning TCR associations to individual alleles difficult. Correlated functional status among segregating V segments might be attributable to linkage disequilibrium, but an unknown experimental factor could not be ruled out. The earlier analysis of 587 of the donors excluded over 15 rarely observed V segments, including chromosome 9 orphons, because counts were too low. In a later analysis, some 18,000 TCR beta sequences were associated with specific HLA alleles at a false discovery rate of 0.05. In a later genetic analysis, a missense DCLRE1C variant was associated with V-gene and J-gene trimming of TCR beta chains, and the association was replicated in an independent cohort. Only TCR beta chains were sequenced in this cohort, and the absence of alpha or paired-chain data limited detectable features.

A distance of 20 bases separates the germline ends of V and J, which lose 4 bases and 11 bases respectively. The germline V gene (reference sequence) provides CDR1 GTSNPN and CDR2 SVGIG. Spanning cysteine to phenylalanine, the CDR3 consists of 13 amino acids. Here the CDR3 DNA is all that survives: 39 bases in frame from base 1. Library preparation used the immunoSEQ multiplex PCR assay. For the multiplex PCR, a mixture combining 60 forward primers for TCR Vbeta segments and 13 reverse primers for TCR Jbeta segments was used. The CDR3 region of rearranged TCR beta genes was amplified from genomic DNA with a multiplex PCR assay. Amplified TCR beta libraries were sequenced as 87-base-pair reads on the Illumina HiSeq System. Regarding the original processing steps: A later analysis tallied 70 million to 100 million unique TCR beta chains across the approximately 670 repertoires, and approximately 12 million of those chains were shared by two or more donors. Raw reads were error-corrected and collapsed into unique sequences by a nearest-neighbor algorithm in which closely related sequences were merged to remove PCR and sequencing errors. To assign V, D and J gene segments, CDR3 sequences were aligned to IMGT reference sequences. For a sequence to be retained, at least a six-nucleotide match to both a V gene segment and a J gene segment was required. A rearrangement was called productive if the CDR3 had no stop codons and remained in frame with V and J, and every other rearrangement was called non-productive. CDR3 was defined by IMGT convention, running from the second conserved V-encoded cysteine to the conserved J-encoded phenylalanine. Sequences without an unambiguous match to a single V gene segment were excluded from the earlier analysis of 587 of the donors. In an earlier analysis of about 590 of the donors, a V segment was called functional when productive rearrangements were above 56.7%, and segregating when the standard deviation between donors exceeded 5%. To diagnose cytomegalovirus status from the catalog of TCR beta chain sequences, a statistical classification framework was built. V and J gene assignment, in a later analysis, came from comparing TCR nucleotide sequences with IMGT/GENE-DB human TR gene sequences. The TCRdist pipeline was used in a later analysis to assign CDR3 sequences and most-parsimonious VDJ recombination scenarios. A later analysis defined each TCR beta chain by its CDR3 amino acid sequence plus V-gene family, and excluded reads lacking a unique V-gene family. In a later analysis, a few hundred highly shared, low-generation-probability nucleotide sequences were removed to address suspected cross-contamination and a sequencing artifact. In a later analysis, a clonal expansion index was calculated for each public chain from normalized within-repertoire ranks of inferred template counts. Generation probabilities in a later analysis came from a VDJ recombination model fitted to out-of-frame rearrangements, and those results were checked against IGoR. In a later analysis, hypergeometric tests were used to score TCR-TCR, TCR-HLA and TCR-CMV co-occurrence, with a repertoire-size bias correction applied to TCR pairs. To estimate false discovery rates, a later analysis permuted the HLA or CMV assignments 20 times. A later analysis grouped co-occurring TCRs with DBSCAN, adding TCRdist sequence similarity when clustering within HLA-allele-positive subsets. Repertoires with fewer than 30,000 or more than 120,000 public chains were left out of co-occurrence clustering, as were four to six repertoires with anomalous nucleotide sharing. Not all clones reach the TCRdb copy of this immuneACCESS table, which keeps in-frame sequences only. Checked studies attribute under half of the gap to unresolved V genes and leave the rest unexplained. The D gene and trimming were derived from the DNA, and the V and J assignments and clone size from that table. Present in this sample are 81,000 or so clones, 62% of which were seen just once. Clones ranked in the top ten supply approximately 5% of the sample.

The rearrangement joined TRBV30 to TRBJ1-1; the best D guess is TRBD1, with 5 bases matching. The clonotype originates from a woman aged 25 to 39 in good health and CMV-seropositive. The sequencing sample was made of PBMCs. The CDR3 reads CAWNPSGFIFAFF. The DNA sequence follows: TGTGCCTGGAATCCGTCAGGGTTTATTTTTGCTTTCTTT.